One TCR beta chain is described in this entry. This clone appeared a single time. There is no known antigen for this receptor. No base-level quality is on record; no much larger clone is a single base apart. The data were taken from a study of a mutant IDH1 vaccine in newly diagnosed glioma (dated by TCRdb to the early 2020s). With regard to the full study: In the chemotherapy-containing groups, vaccination started alongside temozolomide cycles, whereas in patients who had radiotherapy alone it started 4-6 weeks after radiotherapy. Of the roughly 32 treated patients, about 62% were male and around 40% were female, and a mean age of approximately 40 years was recorded. Prior to enrollment, standard therapy consisting of radiotherapy alone, temozolomide alone, or radiochemotherapy with temozolomide had been administered to patients, with the combination being received by most patients. The week-35 safety follow-up was designated visit V12, and the week-47 end of study was designated visit V13. Peripheral blood was drawn at six visits: V03 (baseline), V05, V07, V10, V12 and V13. Longitudinal TCRB deep sequencing was done for some 26 treated patients, wherever samples were available for exploratory analyses. Study-wide findings and limitations: Pseudoprogression appeared unrelated to alterations in the top peripheral T cell clonotypes detected by TCRB sequencing. Selection of PBMC samples for TCRB deep sequencing was based on availability. The authors noted that analyses of patient blood samples could not be reproduced because of sample limitations. Vaccine-induced immune responses across multiple MHC alleles were detected in 90% to 95% of patients.

The library was produced with the immunoSEQ multiplex PCR assay. Rearranged TCR beta chain sequences were amplified with the hsTCRB Kit following the manufacturer's protocol. An Illumina MiSeq was used to sequence the TCRB libraries. Turning to the authors' computational methods: The proprietary platform of the kit vendor was used for demultiplexing, trimming and gene mapping. TCRdb mirrors the immuneACCESS table, restricted to in-frame sequences. Some clones are absent from its copies; in checked studies, under half trace to an unresolved V gene, and the reason for the others is unknown. V, J and clone size are those of that table, while D and trimming were read from the DNA. Here the sample has around 45,000 clones; 88% occur a single time. The ten largest clones capture 5.7% of the sample. Taken from the germline V gene, the CDR1 and CDR2 loops are MNHNS and SASEGT. Trimming takes 7 bases from V and 0 bases from J, and the germline ends sit 9 bases apart. Its CDR3 holds 14 amino acids, cysteine through phenylalanine. This entry keeps only the CDR3 DNA: 42 bases, framed from base 1.

The time point label for this specimen denotes: week 35, safety follow-up. A 20-mer mutant IDH1 peptide at 300 micrograms in Montanide made up each vaccine dose, which was injected subcutaneously together with topical imiquimod. Across visits V03 through V10, patients got a total of eight vaccinations, given in weeks 1, 3, 5, 7, 11, 15, 19 and 23. Newly diagnosed WHO grade 3 or 4 IDH1-mutant astrocytomas showing loss of nuclear ATRX were present in the donors. The samples were drawn from NOA16, a multicentre, single-arm, open-label phase I trial in Germany that tested a mutant IDH1 peptide vaccine in humans for the first time. Genomic DNA for TCRB sequencing was isolated from EDTA blood with the DNeasy Blood and Tissue Kit.

The sequencing here drew on PBMCs, taken from a glioma patient whose treatment included an IDH1 peptide vaccine. The chain uses TRBV6-1 and TRBJ1-4, with no reliable assignment of the D segment. The TCR originated in a woman in her forties with glioma. The nucleotide sequence reads TGTGCCAGCACCATGGTAGCAACTAATGAAAAACTGTTTTTT. Translated, it reads CASTMVATNEKLFF.